This T cell receptor beta chain was captured by sequencing in a study of T cell repertoires in cytomegalovirus infection. The wider study: CMV epitopes used comprised recently identified HLA-C-restricted ones and well-studied HLA-B-restricted ones. In public TCR beta signatures, there were indications of both CMV infection and matching HLA type.

TCRdb fed the reads into MiXCR, producing one record per CDR3 protein. The sample contains roughly 920,000 distinct CDR3 sequences, approximately 31% of which appear only once. Study-level results: Frequencies of public TCR beta families were cumulated, and this identified carriers of CMV plus the relevant HLA. The ex vivo response was dominated by HLA-C-restricted CMV-specific TCR beta clonotypes.

To note about this clonotype: Its matching antigen is unknown.

The CDR3 is made up of 16 amino acids. Germline CDR1 SEHNR, CDR2 FQNEAQ (reference sequence). The V end was cut by 2 bases, the J end by 5 bases, with 15 bases between. The chain combines TRBV7-9 with TRBJ2-2; D is ambiguous. The sample in question was cultured CD8+ T cells from PBMCs, obtained from culture after CMV antigen stimulation. This TCR derives from a human donor in good health (CMV status not recorded). Some clones in this sample may be carry-over from other donors' samples. The CDR3 region has the DNA TGTGCCAGCAGCTTACCCCCCCTTGAAGGGACCGGGGAGCTGTTTTTT. As protein: CASSLPPLEGTGELFF.